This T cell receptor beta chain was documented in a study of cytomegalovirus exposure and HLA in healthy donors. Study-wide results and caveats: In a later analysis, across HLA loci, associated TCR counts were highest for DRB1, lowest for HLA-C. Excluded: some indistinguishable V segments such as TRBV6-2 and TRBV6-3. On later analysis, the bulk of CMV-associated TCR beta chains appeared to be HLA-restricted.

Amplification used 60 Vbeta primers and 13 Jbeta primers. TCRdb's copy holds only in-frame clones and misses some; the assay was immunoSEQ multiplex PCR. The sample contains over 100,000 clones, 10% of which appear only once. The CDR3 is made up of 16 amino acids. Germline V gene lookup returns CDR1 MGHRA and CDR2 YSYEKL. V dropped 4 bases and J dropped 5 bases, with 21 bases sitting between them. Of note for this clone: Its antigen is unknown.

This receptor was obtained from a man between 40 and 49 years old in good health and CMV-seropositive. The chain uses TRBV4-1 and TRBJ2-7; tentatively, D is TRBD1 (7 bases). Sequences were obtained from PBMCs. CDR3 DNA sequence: TGCGCCAGCAGCCCAGGGACTGCGACAGGGATCCACGAGCAGTACTTC. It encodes CASSPGTATGIHEQYF.